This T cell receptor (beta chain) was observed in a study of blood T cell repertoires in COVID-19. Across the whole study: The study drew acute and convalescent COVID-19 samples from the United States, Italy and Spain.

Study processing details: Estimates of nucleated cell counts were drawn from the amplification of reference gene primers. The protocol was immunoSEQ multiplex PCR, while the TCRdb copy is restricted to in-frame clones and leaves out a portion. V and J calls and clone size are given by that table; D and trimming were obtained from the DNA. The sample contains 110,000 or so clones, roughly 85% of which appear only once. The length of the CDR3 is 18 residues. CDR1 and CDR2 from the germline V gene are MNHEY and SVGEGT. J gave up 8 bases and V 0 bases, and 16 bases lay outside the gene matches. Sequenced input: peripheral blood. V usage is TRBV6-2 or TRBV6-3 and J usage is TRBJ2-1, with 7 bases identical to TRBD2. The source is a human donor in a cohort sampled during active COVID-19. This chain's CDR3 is CASSYSTLDGGSRDEQFF. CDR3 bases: TGTGCCAGCAGTTACTCGACCCTGGACGGGGGGTCAAGGGATGAGCAGTTCTTC.